A selection of T cell receptor beta chains follows, all from one sample in a study of blood T cell repertoires in COVID-19. The protocol was immunoSEQ multiplex PCR, while the TCRdb copy is restricted to in-frame clones and leaves out a portion. The table includes about 21,000 clones, approximately 90% detected once. Specimen: peripheral blood. The receptors stem from a man between 65 and 80 years old with active COVID-19. CDR3s include the opening cysteine and the closing phenylalanine or tryptophan. The order of the fields is V gene, J gene, clone size, D gene, CDR3 DNA, CDR3 protein. D genes are given only for firm matches. Clone size appears in some rows only: once, few, many, or a class for an expanded clone.

TRBV7-3	TRBJ2-7	.	.	TGTGCCAGCAGCTCCTCCCCAGGGTACGAGCAGTACTTC	CASSSSPGYEQYF
TRBV5-5	TRBJ2-2	.	.	TGTGCCAGCAGCTTGGTTCGGGGCACCGGGGAGCTGTTTTTT	CASSLVRGTGELFF
TRBV15	TRBJ2-7	.	.	TGTGCCACCAGCAGAGTTCGGGGCGAGCAGTACTTC	CATSRVRGEQYF
TRBV15	TRBJ2-2	.	.	TGTGCCACCAGCAGAGTTCAGGGGAACACCGGGGAGCTGTTTTTT	CATSRVQGNTGELFF
TRBV19	TRBJ2-1	few	.	TGTGCCAGTAGTGGAGGGGCTGCGAGCTCCTACAATGAGCAGTTCTTC	CASSGGAASSYNEQFF
TRBV5-4	TRBJ1-1	.	.	TGTGCCAGCAGCCCGCCAAGGGGGAATCTAAACACTGAAGCTTTCTTT	CASSPPRGNLNTEAFF
TRBV15	TRBJ2-7	.	.	TGTGCCACCAGCAGAGAGGGGGGCTCCTACGAGCAGTACTTC	CATSREGGSYEQYF
TRBV7-8	TRBJ2-3	.	TRBD1	TGTGCCAGCAGCCCACAGGGGAAGTCCACAGATACGCAGTATTTT	CASSPQGKSTDTQYF
TRBV11-2	TRBJ1-1	few	.	TGTGCCAGCAGCCCAACGGAGGGGATTCGAACTGAAGCTTTCTTT	CASSPTEGIRTEAFF
TRBV6-6	TRBJ2-1	once	TRBD2	TGTGCCAGCAGGAGCGGGGAGGGGAGGGTAAATGAGCAGTTCTTC	CASRSGEGRVNEQFF
TRBV18	TRBJ1-1	.	TRBD1	TGTGCCAGCTCGTCTGACAGGGAGACTTTCTTT	CASSSDRETFF
TRBV5-1	TRBJ2-7	.	TRBD1	TGCGCCAGCAAACCATTACCGGGACAGGTTGACTACGAGCAGTACTTC	CASKPLPGQVDYEQYF
TRBV18	TRBJ1-1	.	.	TGTGCCAGCTCACCCTTGACAGTGAACACTGAAGCTTTCTTT	CASSPLTVNTEAFF
TRBV14	TRBJ2-1	.	.	TGTGCCAGCAGCCAAGAGCTCAGGACTACTCCCCAGTTCTTC	CASSQELRTTPQFF
TRBV6-5	TRBJ2-3	once	.	TGTGCCAGCCAACAGGAAAGCACAGATACGCAGTATTTT	CASQQESTDTQYF
TRBV9	TRBJ1-4	.	.	TGTGCCAGCAGCCCGGACAGTCAAGCCAGGGAAAAACTGTTTTTT	CASSPDSQAREKLFF
TRBV5-1	TRBJ1-2	.	.	TGCGCCAGCAGCCACACAGGGTCCGATAACTATGGCTACACCTTC	CASSHTGSDNYGYTF
TRBV6-6	TRBJ1-4	.	.	TGTGCCAGCAGTTACGGGGGGGCAACAACTAATGAAAAACTGTTTTTT	CASSYGGATTNEKLFF
TRBV5-1	TRBJ2-7	hyperexpanded	TRBD1	TGCGCCAGCAGCTTATACTGGACAGGGAACGAGCAGTACTTC	CASSLYWTGNEQYF
TRBV7-2	TRBJ1-1	.	.	TGTGCCAGCAGCCGGGGGAGGAACACTGAAGCTTTCTTT	CASSRGRNTEAFF
TRBV5-1	TRBJ2-7	.	TRBD2	TGCGCCAGCAGCCAGACTAGCGGAGCCTACGAGCAGTACTTC	CASSQTSGAYEQYF
TRBV27	TRBJ2-2	.	.	TGTGCCAGCAGTCTATCCAATCCGAACACCGGGGAGCTGTTTTTT	CASSLSNPNTGELFF